These T cell receptor beta chains were read from a single sample in a study of T-cell reconstitution after alpha-beta-depleted transplantation in children. One entry per CDR3 protein, called by TCRdb with MiXCR from the PCR reads. Of about 74,000 distinct CDR3 sequences in the sample, over 12% are singletons; the top ten hold roughly 30%. This specimen consisted of PBMCs, mostly from graft donor cells, obtained 180 days after TCRalphabeta/CD19-depleted stem cell transplant. The receptors come from a male patient aged 2 to 10 who had a stem cell transplant for acute lymphoblastic leukemia, so the T cells may come from the graft donor. Each CDR3 is given with its conserved first and last residue. A D gene is named only where the DNA matches it firmly. The size entry is marked missing in some rows and otherwise reads once, few, many or a size class.

size	D	J	V	DNA	CDR3
-	-	TRBJ1-1	TRBV7-3	TGTGCCAGCAGCGACACACCGAACACTGAAGCTTTCTTT	CASSDTPNTEAFF
few	-	TRBJ1-3	TRBV7-2	TGTGCCAGCAGCTTACTACGGCGAGGGCCCCGAGTCCAACAGGGTGCCGGAAACACCATATATTTT	CASSLLRRGPRVQQGAGNTIYF
few	-	TRBJ2-3	TRBV18	TGTGCCAGCTCACCAGCAGGGGGCACAGATACGCAGTATTTT	CASSPAGGTDTQYF
-	-	TRBJ2-1	TRBV5-6	TGTGCCAGCAGCTTTCTCCCGCCCAACAATGAGCAGTTCTTC	CASSFLPPNNEQFF
-	TRBD2	TRBJ2-2	TRBV5-5	TGTGCCAGCAGCCCTATCGGGGGGGCCAACACCGGGGAGCTGTTTTTT	CASSPIGGANTGELFF
-	-	TRBJ2-1	TRBV11-1	TGTGCCAGCAGCTTCCTCGGGGCCCGAGGCAATGAGCAGTTCTTC	CASSFLGARGNEQFF
-	TRBD2	TRBJ2-1	TRBV6-5	TGTGCCAGCAGTTTAACAAGCGGGGAGTTCCTCTCCCATGAGCAGTTCTTC	CASSLTSGEFLSHEQFF
-	TRBD2	TRBJ2-1	TRBV7-3	TGTGCCAGCAGCCCCCTAGCGGAGGGGTGGGGTTACAATGAGCAGTTCTTC	CASSPLAEGWGYNEQFF
-	-	TRBJ1-2	TRBV6-5	TGTGCCAGCAGTTACCCCGGACAGTTGATAGCTGGCTACACCTTC	CASSYPGQLIAGYTF
many	-	TRBJ2-6	TRBV9	TGTGCCAGCAGCCCCAGGGCCGGTGGGGCCAACGTCCTGACTTTC	CASSPRAGGANVLTF
few	-	TRBJ1-2	TRBV5-1	TGCGCCAGCAGCTTGTTCACAGGGTTTAACTATGGCTACACCTTC	CASSLFTGFNYGYTF
few	-	TRBJ1-1	TRBV18	TGTGCCAGCTCACCAGGCTTATCCAACACTGAAGCTTTCTTT	CASSPGLSNTEAFF
-	-	TRBJ2-3	TRBV10-3	TGTGCCATCACCCAACCGGGTTCAGATACGCAGTATTTT	CAITQPGSDTQYF
few	-	TRBJ2-7	TRBV5-1	TGCGCCAGCAGCTTGGGAGGCGGGACCCTCGAGCAGTACTTC	CASSLGGGTLEQYF
-	-	TRBJ1-2	TRBV7-2	TGTGCCAGCAGCAGACCGGGATCTAACTATGGCTACACCTTC	CASSRPGSNYGYTF
few	TRBD1	TRBJ1-2	TRBV28	TGTGCCAGCAGTTTGGGGACAGGGAAAGGCTACACCTTC	CASSLGTGKGYTF
-	-	TRBJ1-1	TRBV6-1	TGTGCCAGCACGGACAGATACACTGAAGCTTTCTTT	CASTDRYTEAFF